This TCR beta chain was captured by sequencing in a study of radiation and T cells in renal cell carcinoma. This clone is a singleton in its sample. The antigen remains unidentified. Profiled with immunoSEQ multiplex PCR; TCRdb holds only in-frame clones, not every one. The sample has around 95,000 clones, roughly 88% seen once. Overall study results and limits: Top tumor clonotypes rose in blood 2 weeks post-radiation, then contracted.

Specified time point: blood 4 weeks post-SBRT, at nephrectomy. Regarding treatment: 15 Gy SBRT to primary tumor, nephrectomy 4 weeks later. The CDR3 contains 16 residues. V was cut by 8 bases and J by 0 bases, with 19 bases left in between. Germline values: CDR1 MNHEY, CDR2 SMNVEV (reference sequence). The V and J genes are TRBV27 and TRBJ1-1; D unresolved. The sequence came from a man aged 55 to 70 with renal cell carcinoma. The specimen was blood, collected from a patient whose treatment included radiotherapy and nephrectomy. The CDR3 is CASAPGGTLMNTEAFF. The CDR3 nucleotides are TGTGCCAGCGCCCCGGGAGGCACCCTAATGAACACTGAAGCTTTCTTT.